This T cell receptor beta chain was recovered during a study of T cell responses to AZD1222 COVID-19 vaccine (dated by TCRdb to about 2021). General notes on the study: A total of about 230 trial participants underwent TCR sequencing, of whom about 210 received two doses of AZD1222 and about 25 received two doses of the MenACWY control vaccine. Trial participants were enrolled by age into subgroups of 18-55, 56-69 and 70-plus years, and around 150, 28 and 57 TCR-sequenced participants, respectively, were included in these subgroups.

What the time point label conveys for this sample: about 28 days (+/-7) after the second vaccine dose. AZD1222 recipients whose second dose came at about 4 weeks and those whose second dose came at about 12 weeks were combined into one group, since spike-specific TCR depth and breadth did not differ between the two schedules. Vaccinee samples came from UK trials COV001 and COV002, including a single-blind randomized controlled phase 2/3 trial of AZD1222 (ChAdOx1 nCoV-19) in healthy adults. Trial participant PBMC samples were collected at day 0 and day 28 after the second dose for TCRbeta chain sequencing. V sheds 2 bases and J sheds 5 bases, leaving 21 bases between their ends. The CDR3 runs 17 amino acids, cysteine and phenylalanine included. CDR3 DNA is the only sequence kept; it has 51 bases, read in frame from the first base. Taken from the germline V gene, the CDR1 and CDR2 loops are SNHLY and FYNNEI.

The CDR3 regions of human TCRbeta chains were analyzed by immunosequencing. The original methods were these. Repertoire TCRs were checked for matches against a reference library of SARS-CoV-2-specific TCRs that had been generated using the MIRA antigen-specificity platform. Breadth was defined as the fraction of unique TCRs that were SARS-CoV-2-associated, and depth was defined as the fraction of total T cells that were SARS-CoV-2-associated. Using the MIRA data, each spike-specific TCR was mapped to the spike region that the TCR reacts to and placed in a CD4 or CD8 class. Log10-transformed breadth and depth values were compared by one-way ANOVA with Sidak's multiple comparisons tests. Here the immuneACCESS table is served through TCRdb, limited to in-frame sequences with V and J called. Missing clones are a known gap in these copies; in checked studies unresolved V genes cover under half, and the rest lacks a known reason. That table gives V, J and clone size, and the DNA gave D and trimming. In all, the sample holds 150,000 to 200,000 clones, and about 91% of those were seen once. In total, the top ten clones hold 1% to 1.5% of the sample.

Points the paper makes about the study in general: After two AZD1222 doses, both the breadth and the depth of spike-specific TCRs were significantly higher than at day 0 and than in MenACWY recipients. Conclusions about previously exposed vaccinees were limited because only five to seven AZD1222 recipients were SARS-CoV-2 seropositive at baseline. Because no samples from the day 14 peak response were available, repertoires could be characterized only after the peak T cell response. In the small 56-69-year group, the increase in depth fell short of significance, most likely because of low power. The whole spike protein was spanned by vaccine-associated CD4 TCRs, and dominant responses were seen in regions 160-218 and 743-854. Participants were mostly white British, with more females than males. The authors suggested clonal diversity may have been underestimated. Reportedly, close to half of the unique spike-specific TCRs recognized epitopes lying outside the regions that are mutated in the B.1.351 and B.1.1.7 variants.

With regard to this clone: Its target antigen remains unknown. No clone much larger than this one lies a single base away; base qualities are absent.

This sample comprised peripheral blood, obtained 28 days after the second AZD1222 dose. The rearrangement joined TRBV2 to TRBJ1-2; no D segment can be confidently identified. The TCR originated in an adult who received the AZD1222 COVID-19 vaccine. The nucleotides read TGTGCCAGCAGTGAATATTCACCTCCAGCGTCTTCATATGGCTACACCTTC. Translated, this is CASSEYSPPASSYGYTF.